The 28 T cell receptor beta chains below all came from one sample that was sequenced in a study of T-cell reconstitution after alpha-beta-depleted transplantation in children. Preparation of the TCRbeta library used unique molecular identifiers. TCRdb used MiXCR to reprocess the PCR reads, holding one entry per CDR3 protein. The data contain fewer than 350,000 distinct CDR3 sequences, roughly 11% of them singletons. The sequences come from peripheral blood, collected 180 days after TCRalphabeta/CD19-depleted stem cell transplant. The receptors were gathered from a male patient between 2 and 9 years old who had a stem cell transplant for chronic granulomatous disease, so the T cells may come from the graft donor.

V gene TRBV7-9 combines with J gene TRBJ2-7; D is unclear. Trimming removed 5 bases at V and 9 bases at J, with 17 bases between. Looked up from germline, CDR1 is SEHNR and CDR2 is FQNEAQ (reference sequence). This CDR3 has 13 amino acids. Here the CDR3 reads CASSPSSRGMQYF. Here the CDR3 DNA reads TGTGCCAGCAGCCCTTCTAGTCGTGGTATGCAGTACTTC.

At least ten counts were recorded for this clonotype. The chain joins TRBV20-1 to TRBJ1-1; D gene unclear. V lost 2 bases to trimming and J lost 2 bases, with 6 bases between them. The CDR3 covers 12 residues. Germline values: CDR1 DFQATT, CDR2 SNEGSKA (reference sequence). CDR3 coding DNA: TGCAGTGCTAGATATTACAACACTGAAGCTTTCTTT. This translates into CSARYYNTEAFF.

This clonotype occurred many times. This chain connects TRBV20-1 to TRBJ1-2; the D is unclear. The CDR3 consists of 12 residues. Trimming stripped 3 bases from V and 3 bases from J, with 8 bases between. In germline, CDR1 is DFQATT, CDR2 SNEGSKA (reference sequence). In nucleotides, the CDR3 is TGCAGTGCTAGGGTTTCGGACTATGGCTACACCTTC. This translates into CSARVSDYGYTF.

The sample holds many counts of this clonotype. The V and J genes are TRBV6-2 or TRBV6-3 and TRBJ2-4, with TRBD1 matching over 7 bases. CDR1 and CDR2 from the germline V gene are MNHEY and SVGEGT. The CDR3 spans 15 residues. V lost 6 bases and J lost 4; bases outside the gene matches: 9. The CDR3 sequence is CASRGGWNKKNIQYF. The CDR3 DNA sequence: TGTGCCAGCAGAGGGGGCTGGAATAAGAAAAACATTCAGTACTTC.

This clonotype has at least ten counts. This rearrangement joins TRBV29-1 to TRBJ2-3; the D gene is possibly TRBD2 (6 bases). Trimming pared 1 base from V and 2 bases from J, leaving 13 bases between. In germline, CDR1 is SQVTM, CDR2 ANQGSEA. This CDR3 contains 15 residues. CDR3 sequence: CSVEARAGLTDTQYF. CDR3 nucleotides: TGCAGCGTTGAAGCTAGAGCGGGCCTCACAGATACGCAGTATTTT.

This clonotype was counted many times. The CDR3 DNA is TGTGCCAGCAGCTTTCGCCATCAACAGGGGGCTGACGAGCAGTACTTC. The encoded protein is CASSFRHQQGADEQYF. V gene TRBV7-2 combines with J gene TRBJ2-7; 9 nucleotides agree with TRBD1. The length of the CDR3 is 16 residues. Germline V gene data show CDR1 as SGHTA and CDR2 as FQGNSA. The V and J ends lost 3 bases and 5 bases, in that order; junction bases with no gene match: 11. Full variable domain (rest looked up from reference TRBV7-2 and TRBJ2-7): GAGVSQSPSNKVTEKGKDVELRCDPISGHTALYWYRQSLGQGLEFLIYFQGNSAPDKSGLPSDRFSAERTGGSVSTLTIQRTQQEDSAVYLCASSFRHQQGADEQYFGPGTRLTVT.

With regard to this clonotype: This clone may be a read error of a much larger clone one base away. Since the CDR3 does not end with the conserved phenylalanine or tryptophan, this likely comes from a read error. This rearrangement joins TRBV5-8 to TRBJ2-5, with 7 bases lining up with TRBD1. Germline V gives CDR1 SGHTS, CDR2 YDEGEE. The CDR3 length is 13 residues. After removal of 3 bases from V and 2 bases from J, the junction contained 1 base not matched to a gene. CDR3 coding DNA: TGTGCCAGCAGCTGGGACAGACAAGAGACCCAGTACCTC. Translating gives CASSWDRQETQYL.

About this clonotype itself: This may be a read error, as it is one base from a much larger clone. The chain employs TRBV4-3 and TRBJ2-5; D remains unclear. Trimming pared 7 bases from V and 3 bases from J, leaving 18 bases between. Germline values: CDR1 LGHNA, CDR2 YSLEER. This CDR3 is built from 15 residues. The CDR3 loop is CASNKLKTLKETQYF. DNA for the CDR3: TGCGCCAGCAACAAGTTAAAGACCCTGAAAGAGACCCAGTACTTC.

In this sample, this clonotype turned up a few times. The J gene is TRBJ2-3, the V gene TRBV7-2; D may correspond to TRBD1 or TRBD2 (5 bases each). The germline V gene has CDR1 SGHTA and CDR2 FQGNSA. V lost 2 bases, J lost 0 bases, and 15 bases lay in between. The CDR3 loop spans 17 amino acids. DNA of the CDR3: TGTGCCAGCAGCTTAATCGGGACCCTACTTAGCACAGATACGCAGTATTTT. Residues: CASSLIGTLLSTDTQYF.

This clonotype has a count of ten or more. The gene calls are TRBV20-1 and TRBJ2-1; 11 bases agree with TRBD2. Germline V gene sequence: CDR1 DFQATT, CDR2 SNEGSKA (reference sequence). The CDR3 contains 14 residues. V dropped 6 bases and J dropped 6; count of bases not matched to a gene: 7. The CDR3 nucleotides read TGCAGTGCGAGACTAGCGGGAAAGTTCAATGAGCAGTTCTTC. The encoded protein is CSARLAGKFNEQFF.

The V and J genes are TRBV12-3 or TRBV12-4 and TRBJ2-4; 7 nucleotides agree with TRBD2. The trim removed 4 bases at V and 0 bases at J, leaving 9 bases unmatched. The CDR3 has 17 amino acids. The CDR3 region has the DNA TGTGCCAGCAGTTCCGGACTAGGAATGATAGCCAAAAACATTCAGTACTTC. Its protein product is CASSSGLGMIAKNIQYF.

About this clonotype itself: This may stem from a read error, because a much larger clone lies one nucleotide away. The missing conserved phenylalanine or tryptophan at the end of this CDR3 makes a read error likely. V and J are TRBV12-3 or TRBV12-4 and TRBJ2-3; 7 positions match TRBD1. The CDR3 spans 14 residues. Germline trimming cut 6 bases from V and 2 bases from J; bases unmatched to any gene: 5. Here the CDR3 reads CASSTGDSTDTQYL. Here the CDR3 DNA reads TGTGCCAGCAGCACAGGGGATTCCACAGATACGCAGTATCTT.

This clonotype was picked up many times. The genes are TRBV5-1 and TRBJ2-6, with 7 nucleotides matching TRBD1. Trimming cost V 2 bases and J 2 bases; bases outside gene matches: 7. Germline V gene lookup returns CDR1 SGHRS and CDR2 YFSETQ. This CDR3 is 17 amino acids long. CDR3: CASSLRQGATGANVLTF. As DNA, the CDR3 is TGCGCCAGCAGCTTAAGACAGGGCGCCACTGGGGCCAACGTCCTGACTTTC.

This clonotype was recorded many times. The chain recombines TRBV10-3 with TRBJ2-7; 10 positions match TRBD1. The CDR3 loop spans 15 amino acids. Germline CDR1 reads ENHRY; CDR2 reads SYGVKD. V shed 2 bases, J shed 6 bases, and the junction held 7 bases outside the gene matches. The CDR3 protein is CAISERDRGFSEQYF. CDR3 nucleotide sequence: TGTGCCATCAGTGAGAGGGACAGGGGATTCTCCGAGCAGTACTTC.

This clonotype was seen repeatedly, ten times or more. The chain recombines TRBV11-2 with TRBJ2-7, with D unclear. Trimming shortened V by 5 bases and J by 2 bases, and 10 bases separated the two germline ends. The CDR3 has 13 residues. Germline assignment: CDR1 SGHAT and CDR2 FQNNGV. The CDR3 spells CASSPEMPYEQYF. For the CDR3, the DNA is TGTGCCAGCAGCCCAGAGATGCCCTACGAGCAGTACTTC.

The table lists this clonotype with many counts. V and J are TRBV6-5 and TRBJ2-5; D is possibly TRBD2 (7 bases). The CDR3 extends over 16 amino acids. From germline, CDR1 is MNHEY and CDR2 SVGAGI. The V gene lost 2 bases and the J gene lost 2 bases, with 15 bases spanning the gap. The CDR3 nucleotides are TGTGCCAGCAGTTACCTGGCGGGGGCAGAGCAAGAGACCCAGTACTTC. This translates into CASSYLAGAEQETQYF.

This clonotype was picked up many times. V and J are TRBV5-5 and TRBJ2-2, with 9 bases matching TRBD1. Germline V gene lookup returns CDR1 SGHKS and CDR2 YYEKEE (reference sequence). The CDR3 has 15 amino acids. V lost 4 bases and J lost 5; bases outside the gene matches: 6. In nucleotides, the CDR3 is TGTGCCAGCAGCCTCTGGACAGGGGTTACCGGGGAGCTGTTTTTT. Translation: CASSLWTGVTGELFF.

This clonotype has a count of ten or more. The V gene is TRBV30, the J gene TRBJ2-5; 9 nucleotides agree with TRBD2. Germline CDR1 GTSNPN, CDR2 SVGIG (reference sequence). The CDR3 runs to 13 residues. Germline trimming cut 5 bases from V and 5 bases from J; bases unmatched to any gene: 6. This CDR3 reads CAWLAGEGETQYF. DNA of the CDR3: TGTGCCTGGTTAGCGGGAGAGGGGGAGACCCAGTACTTC.

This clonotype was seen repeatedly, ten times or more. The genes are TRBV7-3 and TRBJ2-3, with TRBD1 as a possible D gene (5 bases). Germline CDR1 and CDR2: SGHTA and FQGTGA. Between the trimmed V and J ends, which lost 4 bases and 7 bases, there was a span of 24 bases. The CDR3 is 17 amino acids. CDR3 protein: CASSSITEKPRQNTQYF. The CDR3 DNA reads TGTGCCAGCAGCTCAATTACTGAGAAACCTCGACAGAATACGCAGTATTTT. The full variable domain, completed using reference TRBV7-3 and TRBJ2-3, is GAGVSQTPSNKVTEKGKYVELRCDPISGHTALYWYRQSLGQGPEFLIYFQGTGAADDSGLPNDRFFAVRPEGSVSTLKIQRTERGDSAVYLCASSSITEKPRQNTQYFGPGTRLTVL.

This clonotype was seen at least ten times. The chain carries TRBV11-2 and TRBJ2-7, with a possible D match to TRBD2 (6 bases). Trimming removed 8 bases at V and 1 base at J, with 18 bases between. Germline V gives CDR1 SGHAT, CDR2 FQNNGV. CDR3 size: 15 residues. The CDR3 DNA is TGTGCCAGCGACAATGCTCCGGGAGAATCCTACGAGCAGTACTTC. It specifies CASDNAPGESYEQYF. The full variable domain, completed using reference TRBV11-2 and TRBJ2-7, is EAGVAQSPRYKIIEKRQSVAFWCNPISGHATLYWYQQILGQGPKLLIQFQNNGVVDDSQLPKDRFSAERLKGVDSTLKIQPAKLEDSAVYLCASDNAPGESYEQYFGPGTRLTVT.

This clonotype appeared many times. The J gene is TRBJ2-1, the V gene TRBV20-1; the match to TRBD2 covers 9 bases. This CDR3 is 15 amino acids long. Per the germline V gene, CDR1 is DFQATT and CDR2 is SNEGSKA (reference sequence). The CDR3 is CTGGLAPSSYNEQFF. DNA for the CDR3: TGCACCGGAGGACTAGCGCCGAGCTCCTACAATGAGCAGTTCTTC.

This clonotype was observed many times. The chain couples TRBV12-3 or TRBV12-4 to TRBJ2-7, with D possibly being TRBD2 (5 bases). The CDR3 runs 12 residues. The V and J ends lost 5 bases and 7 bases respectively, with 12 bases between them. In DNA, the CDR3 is TGTGCCAGCAGTAACCGGGGTTGGGAGCAGTACTTC. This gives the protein CASSNRGWEQYF.

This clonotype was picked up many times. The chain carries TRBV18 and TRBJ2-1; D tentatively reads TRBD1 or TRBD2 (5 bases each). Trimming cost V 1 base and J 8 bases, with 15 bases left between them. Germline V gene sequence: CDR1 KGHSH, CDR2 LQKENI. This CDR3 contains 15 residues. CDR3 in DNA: TGTGCCAGCTCACCACGGGGCAAAGGGAGCTATGAGCAGTTCTTC. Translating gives CASSPRGKGSYEQFF.

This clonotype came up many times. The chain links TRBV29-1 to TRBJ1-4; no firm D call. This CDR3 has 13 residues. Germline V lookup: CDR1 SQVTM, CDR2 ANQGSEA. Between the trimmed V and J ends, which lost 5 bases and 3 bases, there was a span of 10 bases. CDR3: CSVRAPANEKLFF. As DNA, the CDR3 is TGCAGCGTTAGGGCGCCGGCTAATGAAAAACTGTTTTTT.

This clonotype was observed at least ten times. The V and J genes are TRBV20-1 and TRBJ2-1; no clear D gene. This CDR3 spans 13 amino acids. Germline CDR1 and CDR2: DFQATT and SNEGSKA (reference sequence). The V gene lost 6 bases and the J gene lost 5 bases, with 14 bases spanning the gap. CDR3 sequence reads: CSAHQPLHNEQFF. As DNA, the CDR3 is TGCAGTGCACACCAACCCTTACACAATGAGCAGTTCTTC.

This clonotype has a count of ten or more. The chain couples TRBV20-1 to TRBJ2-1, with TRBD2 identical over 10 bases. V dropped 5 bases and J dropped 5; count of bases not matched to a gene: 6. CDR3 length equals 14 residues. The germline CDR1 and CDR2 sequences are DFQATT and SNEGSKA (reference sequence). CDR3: CSAQREGPHNEQFF. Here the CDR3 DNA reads TGCAGTGCTCAGCGGGAGGGCCCCCACAATGAGCAGTTCTTC.

CDR3 in amino acids: CGTDLGYEQYF. In nucleotides, the CDR3 is TGTGGCACCGACTTGGGGTACGAGCAGTACTTC. V usage is TRBV25-1 and J usage is TRBJ2-7; no firm D call. The CDR3 has 11 amino acids. CDR1 MGHDK and CDR2 SYGVNS come from the germline V gene.

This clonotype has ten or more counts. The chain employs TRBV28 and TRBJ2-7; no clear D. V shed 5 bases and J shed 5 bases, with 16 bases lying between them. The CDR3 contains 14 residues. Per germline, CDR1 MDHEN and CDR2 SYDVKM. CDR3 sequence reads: CASSPPGWAHEQYF. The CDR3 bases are TGTGCCAGCAGTCCCCCGGGTTGGGCCCACGAGCAGTACTTC.